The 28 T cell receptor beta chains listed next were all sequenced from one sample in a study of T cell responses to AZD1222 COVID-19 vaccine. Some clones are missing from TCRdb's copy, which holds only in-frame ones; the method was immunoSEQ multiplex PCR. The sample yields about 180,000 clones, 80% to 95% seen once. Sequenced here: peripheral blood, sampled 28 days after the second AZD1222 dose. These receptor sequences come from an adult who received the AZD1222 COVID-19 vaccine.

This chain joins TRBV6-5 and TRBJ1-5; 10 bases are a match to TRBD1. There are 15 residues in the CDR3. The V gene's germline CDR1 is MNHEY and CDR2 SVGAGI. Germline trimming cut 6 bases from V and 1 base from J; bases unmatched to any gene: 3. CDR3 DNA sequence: TGTGCCAGCAGAAGACAGGGGGCCAGCAATCAGCCCCAGCATTTT. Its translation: CASRRQGASNQPQHF.

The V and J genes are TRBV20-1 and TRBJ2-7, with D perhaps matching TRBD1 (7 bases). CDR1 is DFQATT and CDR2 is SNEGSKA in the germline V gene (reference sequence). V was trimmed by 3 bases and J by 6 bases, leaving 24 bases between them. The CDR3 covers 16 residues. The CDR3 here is CSASLGGQFQIFEQYF. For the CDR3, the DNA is TGCAGTGCTAGTCTGGGGGGACAGTTCCAGATATTCGAGCAGTACTTC.

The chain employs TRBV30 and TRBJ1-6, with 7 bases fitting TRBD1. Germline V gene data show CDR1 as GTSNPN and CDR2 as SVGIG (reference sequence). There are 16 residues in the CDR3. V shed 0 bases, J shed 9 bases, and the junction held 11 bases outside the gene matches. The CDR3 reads CAWSVLWTGGRSPLHF. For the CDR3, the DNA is TGTGCCTGGAGTGTACTCTGGACAGGAGGCCGTTCACCCCTCCACTTT. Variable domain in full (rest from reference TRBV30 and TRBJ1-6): SQTIHQWPATLVQPVGSPLSLECTVEGTSNPNLYWYRQAAGRGLQLLFYSVGIGQISSEVPQNLSASRPQDRQFILSSKKLLLSDSGFYLCAWSVLWTGGRSPLHFGNGTRLTVT.

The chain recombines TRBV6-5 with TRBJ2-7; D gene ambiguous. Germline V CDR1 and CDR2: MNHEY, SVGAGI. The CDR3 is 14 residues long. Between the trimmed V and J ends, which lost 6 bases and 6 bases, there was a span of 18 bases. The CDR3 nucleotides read TGTGCCAGCAGGGCTTACCGGGTCAGCTCCGAGCAGTACTTC. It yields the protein CASRAYRVSSEQYF.

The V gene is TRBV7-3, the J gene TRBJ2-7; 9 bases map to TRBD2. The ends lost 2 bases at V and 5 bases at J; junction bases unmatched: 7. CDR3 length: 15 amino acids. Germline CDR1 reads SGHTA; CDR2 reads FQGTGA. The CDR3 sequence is CASSLLGLARHEQYF. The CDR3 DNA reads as TGTGCCAGCAGCTTACTGGGACTAGCTCGCCACGAGCAGTACTTC.

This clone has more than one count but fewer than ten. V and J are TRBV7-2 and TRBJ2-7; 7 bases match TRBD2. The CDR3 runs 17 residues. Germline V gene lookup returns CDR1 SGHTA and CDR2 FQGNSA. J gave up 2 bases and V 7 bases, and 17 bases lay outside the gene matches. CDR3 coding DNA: TGTGCCAGCACCCGAAGTGGGAAGACTAGCTCACCCTACGAGCAGTACTTC. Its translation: CASTRSGKTSSPYEQYF.

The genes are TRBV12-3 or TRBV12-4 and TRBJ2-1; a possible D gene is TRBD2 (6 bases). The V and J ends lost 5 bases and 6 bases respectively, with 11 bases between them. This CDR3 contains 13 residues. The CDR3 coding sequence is TGTGCCAGCAGTCTTACTAGCTTCAATGAGCAGTTCTTC. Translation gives CASSLTSFNEQFF.

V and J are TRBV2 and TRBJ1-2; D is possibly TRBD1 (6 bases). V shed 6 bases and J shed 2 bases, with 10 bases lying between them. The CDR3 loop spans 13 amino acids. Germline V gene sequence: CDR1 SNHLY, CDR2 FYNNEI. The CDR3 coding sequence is TGTGCCAGCAGCCTAGACAGGAACTATGGCTACACCTTC. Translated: CASSLDRNYGYTF.

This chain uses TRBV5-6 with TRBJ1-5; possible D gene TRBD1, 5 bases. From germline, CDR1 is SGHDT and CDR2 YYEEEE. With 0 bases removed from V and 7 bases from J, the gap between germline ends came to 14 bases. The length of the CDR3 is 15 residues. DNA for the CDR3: TGTGCCAGCAGCTTGGCCAGGGCCCCCAGGCAGCCCCAGCATTTT. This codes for CASSLARAPRQPQHF.

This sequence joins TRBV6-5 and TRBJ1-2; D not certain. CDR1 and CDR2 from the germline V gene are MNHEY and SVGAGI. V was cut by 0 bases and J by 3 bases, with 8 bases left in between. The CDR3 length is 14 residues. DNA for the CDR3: TGTGCCAGCAGTTACTCGATCGGGGACTATGGCTACACCTTC. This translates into CASSYSIGDYGYTF.

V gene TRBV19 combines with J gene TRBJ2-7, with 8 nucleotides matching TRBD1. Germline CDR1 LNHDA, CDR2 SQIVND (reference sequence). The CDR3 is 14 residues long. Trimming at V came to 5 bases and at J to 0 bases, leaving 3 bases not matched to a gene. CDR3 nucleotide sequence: TGTGCCAGTAGTGGGACAGGCAGCTCCTACGAGCAGTACTTC. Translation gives CASSGTGSSYEQYF.

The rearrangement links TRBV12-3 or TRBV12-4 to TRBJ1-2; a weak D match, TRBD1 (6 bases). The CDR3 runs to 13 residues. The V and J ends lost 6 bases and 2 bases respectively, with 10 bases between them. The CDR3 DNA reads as TGTGCCAGCAGGACCGGGACAAACTATGGCTACACCTTC. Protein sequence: CASRTGTNYGYTF.

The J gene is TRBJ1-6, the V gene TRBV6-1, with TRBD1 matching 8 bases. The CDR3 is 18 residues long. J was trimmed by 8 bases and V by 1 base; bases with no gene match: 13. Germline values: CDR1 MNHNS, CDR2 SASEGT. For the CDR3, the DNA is TGTGCCAGCAGTGAAGAAGGCGGACGGACAGGGAGGGATTCACCCCTCCACTTT. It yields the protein CASSEEGGRTGRDSPLHF.

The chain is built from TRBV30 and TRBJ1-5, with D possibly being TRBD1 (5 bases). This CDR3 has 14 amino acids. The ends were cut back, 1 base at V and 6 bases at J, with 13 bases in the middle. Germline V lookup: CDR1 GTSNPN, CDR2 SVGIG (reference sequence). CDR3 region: CAWSAQEGTQPQHF. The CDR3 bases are TGTGCCTGGAGTGCGCAGGAGGGGACTCAGCCCCAGCATTTT.

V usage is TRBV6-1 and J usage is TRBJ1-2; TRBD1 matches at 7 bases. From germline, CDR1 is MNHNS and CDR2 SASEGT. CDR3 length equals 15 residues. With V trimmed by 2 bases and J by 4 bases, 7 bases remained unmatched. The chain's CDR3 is CASSEPWTGVYGYTF. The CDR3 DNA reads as TGTGCCAGCAGTGAACCCTGGACAGGCGTCTATGGCTACACCTTC.

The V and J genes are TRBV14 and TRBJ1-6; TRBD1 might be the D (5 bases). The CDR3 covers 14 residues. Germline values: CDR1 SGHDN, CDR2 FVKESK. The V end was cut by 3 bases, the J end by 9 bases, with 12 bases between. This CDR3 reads CASSHRGTLSPLHF. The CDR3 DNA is TGTGCCAGCAGCCATCGGGGCACACTTTCACCCCTCCACTTT.

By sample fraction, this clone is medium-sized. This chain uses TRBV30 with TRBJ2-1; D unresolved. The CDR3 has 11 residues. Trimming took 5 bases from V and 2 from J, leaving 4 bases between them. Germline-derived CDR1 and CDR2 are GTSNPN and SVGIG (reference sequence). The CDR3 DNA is TGTGCCTGGGGGGCCTACAATGAGCAGTTCTTC. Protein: CAWGAYNEQFF.

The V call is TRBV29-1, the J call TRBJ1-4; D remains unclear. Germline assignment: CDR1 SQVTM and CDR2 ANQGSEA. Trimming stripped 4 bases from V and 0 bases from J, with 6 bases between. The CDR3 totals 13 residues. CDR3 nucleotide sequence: TGCAGCGTTGGCGGTGCAACTAATGAAAAACTGTTTTTT. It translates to CSVGGATNEKLFF.

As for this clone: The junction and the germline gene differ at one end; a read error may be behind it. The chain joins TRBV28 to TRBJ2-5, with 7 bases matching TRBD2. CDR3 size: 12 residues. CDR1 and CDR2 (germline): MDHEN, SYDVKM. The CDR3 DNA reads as TGTGCCAGCACCAAGGGAGGGCGATGGCTCCACTTC. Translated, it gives CASTKGGRWLHF.

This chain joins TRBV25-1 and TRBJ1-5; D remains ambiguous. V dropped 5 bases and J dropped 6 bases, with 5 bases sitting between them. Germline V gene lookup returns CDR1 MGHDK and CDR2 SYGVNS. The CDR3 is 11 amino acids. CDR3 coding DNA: TGTGCCAGCAGTTTGGGTCAGCCCCAGCATTTT. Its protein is CASSLGQPQHF.

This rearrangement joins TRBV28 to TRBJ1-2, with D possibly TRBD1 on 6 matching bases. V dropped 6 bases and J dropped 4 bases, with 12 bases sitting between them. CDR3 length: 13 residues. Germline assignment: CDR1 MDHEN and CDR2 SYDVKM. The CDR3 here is CASRSQGSYGYTF. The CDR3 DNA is TGTGCCAGCAGATCACAGGGTTCCTATGGCTACACCTTC.

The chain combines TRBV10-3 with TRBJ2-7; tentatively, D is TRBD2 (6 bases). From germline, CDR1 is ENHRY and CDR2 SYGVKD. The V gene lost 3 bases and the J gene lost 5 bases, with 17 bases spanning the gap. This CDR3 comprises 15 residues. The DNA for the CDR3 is TGTGCCATCAGTGATATGGCAGGGAGGAACCACGAGCAGTACTTC. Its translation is CAISDMAGRNHEQYF.

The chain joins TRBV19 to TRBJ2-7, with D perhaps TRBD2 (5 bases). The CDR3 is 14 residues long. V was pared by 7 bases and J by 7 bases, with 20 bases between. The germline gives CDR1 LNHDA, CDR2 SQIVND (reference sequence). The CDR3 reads CASTERALTGEQYF. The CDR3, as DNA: TGTGCCAGTACCGAGAGGGCTCTCACCGGAGAGCAGTACTTC.

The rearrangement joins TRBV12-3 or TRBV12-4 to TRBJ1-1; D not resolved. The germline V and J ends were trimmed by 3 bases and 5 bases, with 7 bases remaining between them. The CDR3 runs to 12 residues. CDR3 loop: CASSFMGTEAFF. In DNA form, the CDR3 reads TGTGCCAGCAGTTTTATGGGTACTGAAGCTTTCTTT.

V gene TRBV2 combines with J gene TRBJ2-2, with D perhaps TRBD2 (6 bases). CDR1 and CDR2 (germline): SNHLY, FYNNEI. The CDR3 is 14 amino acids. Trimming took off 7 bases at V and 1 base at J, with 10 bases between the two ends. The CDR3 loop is CASTATRNTGELFF. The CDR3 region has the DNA TGTGCCAGCACTGCGACTAGGAACACCGGGGAGCTGTTTTTT.

CDR3 coding DNA: TGTGCCAGCAGCTTGGGGTCTGTAGGAAACACCATATATTTT. Translating it yields CASSLGSVGNTIYF. The J gene is TRBJ1-3, the V gene TRBV5-4; no clear D. The CDR3 runs 14 residues. Germline V gene sequence: CDR1 SGHNT, CDR2 YYREEE (reference sequence). V shed 0 bases and J shed 4 bases, with 8 bases lying between them.

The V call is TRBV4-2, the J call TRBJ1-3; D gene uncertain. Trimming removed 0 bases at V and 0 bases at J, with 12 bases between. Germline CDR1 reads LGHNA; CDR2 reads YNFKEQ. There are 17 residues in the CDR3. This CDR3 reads CASSQDRAGSSGNTIYF. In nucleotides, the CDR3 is TGTGCCAGCAGCCAAGATCGGGCAGGTAGCTCTGGAAACACCATATATTTT.

For the CDR3, the DNA is TGTGCCAGCAGCTTTGGGCCGAGCTACGAGCAGTACTTC. Amino acids: CASSFGPSYEQYF. The chain carries TRBV11-2 and TRBJ2-7; D not resolved. The CDR3 has 13 residues. V lost 3 bases, J lost 3 bases, and 9 bases lay in between. Germline values: CDR1 SGHAT, CDR2 FQNNGV.